Sequencing of this T cell receptor (beta chain) was carried out in a study of blood T cell repertoires in COVID-19. The germline gives CDR1 SEHNR, CDR2 FQNEAQ (reference sequence). V gave up 7 bases and J gave up 4 bases, with 22 bases separating them. The CDR3 runs to 17 residues. Only in-frame clones appear in the TCRdb table, and some are missing; sequencing was by immunoSEQ multiplex PCR. The sample comprises a few hundred thousand clones, 80% to 90% of which are singletons, and 1% rests with the top ten. The TCR sequence derives from a man younger than 30 who had recovered from COVID-19. The specimen was PBMCs or T cells enriched from blood (not recorded which). J is TRBJ2-2 and V is TRBV7-9, with D possibly matching TRBD1 (6 bases). The CDR3 reads CASTQPGQGIATGELFF. As DNA, the CDR3 is TGTGCCAGCACCCAACCGGGCCAGGGGATCGCCACCGGGGAGCTGTTTTTT.